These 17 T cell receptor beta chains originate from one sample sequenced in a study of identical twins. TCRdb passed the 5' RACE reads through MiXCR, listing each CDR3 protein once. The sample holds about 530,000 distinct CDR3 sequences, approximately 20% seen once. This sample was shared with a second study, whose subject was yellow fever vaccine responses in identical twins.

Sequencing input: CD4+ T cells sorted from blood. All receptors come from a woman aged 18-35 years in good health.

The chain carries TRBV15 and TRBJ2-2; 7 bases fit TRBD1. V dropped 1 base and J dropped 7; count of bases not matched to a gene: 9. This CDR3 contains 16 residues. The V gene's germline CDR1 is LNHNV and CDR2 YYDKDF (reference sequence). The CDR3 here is CATSRGDRAWDGELFF. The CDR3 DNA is TGTGCCACCAGCAGAGGAGACAGGGCGTGGGACGGGGAGCTGTTTTTT.

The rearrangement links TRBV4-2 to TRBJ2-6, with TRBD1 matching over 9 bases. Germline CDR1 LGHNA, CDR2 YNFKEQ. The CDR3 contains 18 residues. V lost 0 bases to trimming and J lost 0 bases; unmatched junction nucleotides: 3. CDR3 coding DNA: TGTGCCAGCAGCCAAGATGACAGGGGGAGCTCTGGGGCCAACGTCCTGACTTTC. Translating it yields CASSQDDRGSSGANVLTF.

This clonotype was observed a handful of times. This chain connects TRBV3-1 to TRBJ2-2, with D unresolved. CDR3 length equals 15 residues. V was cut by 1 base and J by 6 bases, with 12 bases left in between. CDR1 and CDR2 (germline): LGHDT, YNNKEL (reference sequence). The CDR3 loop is CASSQGIIEAGELFF. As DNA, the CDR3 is TGTGCCAGCAGCCAAGGAATCATAGAGGCCGGGGAGCTGTTTTTT.

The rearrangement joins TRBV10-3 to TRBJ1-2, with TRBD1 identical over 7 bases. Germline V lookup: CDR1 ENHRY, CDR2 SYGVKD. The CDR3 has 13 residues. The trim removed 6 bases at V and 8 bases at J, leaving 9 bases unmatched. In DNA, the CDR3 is TGTGCCATCAGACCACAGGGGAGCGAAGGCTACACCTTC. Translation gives CAIRPQGSEGYTF.

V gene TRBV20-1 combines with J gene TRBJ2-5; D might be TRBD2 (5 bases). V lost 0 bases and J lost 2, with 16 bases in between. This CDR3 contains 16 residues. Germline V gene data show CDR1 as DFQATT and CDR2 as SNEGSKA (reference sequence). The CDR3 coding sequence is TGCAGTGCTAGAGATCCGACTAAGGGTAGTCAAGAGACCCAGTACTTC. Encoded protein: CSARDPTKGSQETQYF.

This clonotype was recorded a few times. The CDR3 coding sequence is TGTGCCAGCAGCCAAGGACAGGTTAATTCACCCCTCCACTTT. Its translation: CASSQGQVNSPLHF. The rearrangement uses TRBV3-1 and TRBJ1-6, with a tentative D call TRBD1 (6 bases). This CDR3 is built from 14 residues. Trimming shortened V by 1 base and J by 6 bases, and 7 bases separated the two germline ends. CDR1 is LGHDT, CDR2 YNNKEL, per germline (reference sequence).

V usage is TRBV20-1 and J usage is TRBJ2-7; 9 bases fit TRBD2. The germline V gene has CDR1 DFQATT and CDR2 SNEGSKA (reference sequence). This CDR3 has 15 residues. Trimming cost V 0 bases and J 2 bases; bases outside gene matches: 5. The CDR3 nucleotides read TGCAGTGCTAGAGATATGGCTAGCGGGACCTACGAGCAGTACTTC. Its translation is CSARDMASGTYEQYF.

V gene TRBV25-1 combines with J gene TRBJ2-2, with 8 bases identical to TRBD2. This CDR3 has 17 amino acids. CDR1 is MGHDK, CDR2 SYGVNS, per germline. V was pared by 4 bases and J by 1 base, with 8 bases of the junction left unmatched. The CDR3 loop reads CASSVLNLAGNTGELFF. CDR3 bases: TGTGCCAGCAGTGTCTTGAATCTAGCGGGGAACACCGGGGAGCTGTTTTTT.

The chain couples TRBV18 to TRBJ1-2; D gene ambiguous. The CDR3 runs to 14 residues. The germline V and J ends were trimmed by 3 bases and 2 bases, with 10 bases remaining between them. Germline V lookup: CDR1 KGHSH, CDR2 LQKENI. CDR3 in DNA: TGTGCCAGCTCACCCAACGATTTGAACTATGGCTACACCTTC. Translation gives CASSPNDLNYGYTF. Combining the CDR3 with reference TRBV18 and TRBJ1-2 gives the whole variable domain NAGVMQNPRHLVRRRGQEARLRCSPMKGHSHVYWYRQLPEEGLKFMVYLQKENIIDESGMPKERFSAEFPKEGPSILRIQQVVRGDSAAYFCASSPNDLNYGYTFGSGTRLTVV.

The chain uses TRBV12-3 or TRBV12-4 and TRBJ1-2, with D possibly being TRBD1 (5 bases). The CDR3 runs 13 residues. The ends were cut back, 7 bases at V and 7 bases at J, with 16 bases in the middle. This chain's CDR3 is CASTNRGVSGYTF. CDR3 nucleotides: TGTGCCAGCACCAACCGGGGGGTATCTGGCTACACCTTC.

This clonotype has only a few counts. The CDR3 nucleotides read TGTGCCAGCAGTGAAAATTCGGGAGTATTGTTCTTC. It encodes CASSENSGVLFF. The V and J genes are TRBV2 and TRBJ2-1; D is perhaps TRBD2 (6 bases). Trimming stripped 2 bases from V and 15 bases from J, with 14 bases between. This CDR3 is built from 12 residues. Germline CDR1 and CDR2: SNHLY and FYNNEI.

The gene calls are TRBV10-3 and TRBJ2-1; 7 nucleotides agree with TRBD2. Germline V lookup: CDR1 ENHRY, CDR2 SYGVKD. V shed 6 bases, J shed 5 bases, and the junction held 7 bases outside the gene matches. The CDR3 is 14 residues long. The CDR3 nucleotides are TGTGCCATCAGCCTGGGGGGGGACCACAATGAGCAGTTCTTC. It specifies CAISLGGDHNEQFF.

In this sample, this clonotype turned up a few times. This CDR3 is CASSGLAGDEQYF. The CDR3 DNA reads TGTGCCAGCAGCGGACTAGCGGGAGACGAGCAGTACTTC. This rearrangement joins TRBV3-1 to TRBJ2-7, with 13 bases identical to TRBD2. The CDR3 length is 13 residues. The V gene's germline CDR1 is LGHDT and CDR2 YNNKEL (reference sequence). The V segment lost 5 bases and the J segment 5 bases; nucleotides outside the gene matches: 0.

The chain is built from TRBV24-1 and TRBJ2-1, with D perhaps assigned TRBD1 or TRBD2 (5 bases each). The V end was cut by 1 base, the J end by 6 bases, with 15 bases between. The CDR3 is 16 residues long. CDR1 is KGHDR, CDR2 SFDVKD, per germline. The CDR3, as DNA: TGTGCCACCAGTGATTTAGGGGCAGGAGGTCTCAATGAGCAGTTCTTC. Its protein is CATSDLGAGGLNEQFF.

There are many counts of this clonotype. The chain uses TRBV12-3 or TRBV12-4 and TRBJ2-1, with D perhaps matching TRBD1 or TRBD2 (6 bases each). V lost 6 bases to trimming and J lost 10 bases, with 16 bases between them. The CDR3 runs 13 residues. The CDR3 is CASSSGLGGEQFF. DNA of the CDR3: TGTGCCAGCAGCTCGGGACTGGGGGGCGAGCAGTTCTTC.

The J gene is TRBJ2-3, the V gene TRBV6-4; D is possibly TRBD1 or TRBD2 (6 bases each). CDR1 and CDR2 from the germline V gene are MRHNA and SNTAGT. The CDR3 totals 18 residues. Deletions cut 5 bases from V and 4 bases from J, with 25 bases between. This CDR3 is CASSLGHSTTGTSDTQYF. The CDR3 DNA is TGTGCCAGCAGTCTCGGACACTCCACTACAGGGACTTCAGATACGCAGTATTTT.

The CDR3 is CSASASGRSNIEQFF. The DNA for the CDR3 is TGCAGTGCTAGTGCTAGCGGGAGATCAAACATTGAGCAGTTCTTC. The chain carries TRBV20-1 and TRBJ2-1, with 10 bases aligning to TRBD2. The CDR3 runs 15 residues. Trimming removed 3 bases from V and 9 bases from J; junction bases left unmatched: 11. In germline, CDR1 is DFQATT, CDR2 SNEGSKA (reference sequence).